Listed below are T cell receptor beta chains from one sample, sequenced in a study of T-cell reconstitution after alpha-beta-depleted transplantation in children. TCRdb re-analysed the PCR reads in MiXCR, keeping a single row per CDR3 protein. The sample shows around 250,000 distinct CDR3 sequences, roughly 8.2% of them seen only once. The material sequenced was PBMCs, mostly from graft donor cells, taken 180 days after TCRalphabeta/CD19-depleted stem cell transplant. The receptors were sampled from a male patient younger than 18 who had a stem cell transplant for acute lymphoblastic leukemia, so the T cells may come from the graft donor. The CDR3 runs from the conserved cysteine through the conserved F or W. D genes are given only for firm matches. Clone size, where shown, is once, few, many, or a class for clones that have expanded.

J gene,V gene,D gene,clone size,CDR3 protein,CDR3 DNA
TRBJ2-3,TRBV7-3,-,many,CASSLIGDTQYF,TGTGCCAGCAGCTTAATAGGAGATACGCAGTATTTT
TRBJ2-7,TRBV18,-,-,CASLQGPEQYF,TGTGCCAGTTTACAGGGCCCCGAGCAGTACTTC
TRBJ2-7,TRBV18,-,-,CASSPSAGSLAEQYF,TGTGCCAGCTCACCCTCGGCAGGAAGTCTGGCCGAGCAGTACTTC
TRBJ2-7,TRBV20-1,TRBD2,many,CSASTLAGGSYEQYF,TGCAGTGCTAGTACACTAGCGGGAGGCAGCTACGAGCAGTACTTC
TRBJ2-7,TRBV10-3,-,many,CAISVGLGERAYEQYF,TGTGCCATCAGTGTGGGGCTTGGAGAGAGGGCCTACGAGCAGTACTTC
TRBJ2-2,TRBV7-6,TRBD1,many,CASSPTGGGHFGELFF,TGTGCCAGCAGCCCGACAGGGGGGGGCCATTTCGGGGAGCTGTTTTTT
TRBJ2-5,TRBV15,-,many,CATSLALQETQYF,TGTGCCACCAGCTTAGCCCTGCAAGAGACCCAGTACTTC
TRBJ2-3,TRBV21-1,-,many,CASSTVGPERDTQYF,TGTGCCAGCAGCACCGTAGGGCCCGAGAGAGATACGCAGTATTTT
TRBJ2-2,TRBV12-3/TRBV12-4,TRBD1,many,CASTPDRTGELFF,TGTGCCAGCACCCCGGACAGGACCGGGGAGCTGTTTTTT
TRBJ2-3,TRBV5-1,-,many,CASRFRGSSTDTQYF,TGCGCCAGCAGATTCAGGGGATCTAGCACAGATACGCAGTATTTT
TRBJ1-3,TRBV13,-,many,CASSLWRVGNTIYF,TGTGCCAGCAGCTTATGGAGGGTTGGAAACACCATATATTTT
TRBJ1-1,TRBV20-1,-,many,CSATQGRQGLNTEAFF,TGCAGTGCTACTCAGGGTCGTCAAGGTTTGAACACTGAAGCTTTCTTT
TRBJ1-6,TRBV20-1,-,-,CSARAIGSGKSYNSPLHF,TGCAGTGCTAGAGCGATAGGGTCGGGGAAGTCCTATAATTCACCCCTCCACTTT
TRBJ1-3,TRBV7-9,-,many,CASSSQQDLSGNTIYF,TGTGCCAGCAGCTCACAGCAGGACCTCTCTGGAAACACCATATATTTT
TRBJ2-3,TRBV12-3/TRBV12-4,-,many,CASSLTYTDTQYF,TGTGCCAGCAGTCTGACTTACACAGATACGCAGTATTTT
TRBJ2-1,TRBV24-1,-,many,CATEGRSYNEQFF,TGTGCCACGGAGGGCCGGTCCTACAATGAGCAGTTCTTC
TRBJ2-5,TRBV13,TRBD2,few,CASRPTSGGGETQYF,TGTGCCAGCAGGCCTACTAGCGGGGGGGGAGAGACCCAGTACTTC
TRBJ2-2,TRBV18,TRBD2,many,CASSLSGSLTGELFF,TGTGCCAGCTCACTTAGCGGGAGCCTCACCGGGGAGCTGTTTTTT
TRBJ2-4,TRBV5-1,-,many,CASSPAPGTEKNIQYF,TGCGCCAGCAGCCCCGCCCCCGGGACGGAAAAAAACATTCAGTACTTC
TRBJ2-7,TRBV7-8,TRBD1,many,CASSSGTDYEQYF,TGTGCCAGCAGCTCCGGGACAGACTACGAGCAGTACTTC
TRBJ2-3,TRBV7-2,-,many,CASSLSGPDTQYF,TGTGCCAGCAGCTTAAGCGGGCCAGATACGCAGTATTTT
TRBJ2-2,TRBV6-2/TRBV6-3,-,many,CASTSTGLGELFF,TGTGCCAGCACCTCGACCGGCTTGGGGGAGCTGTTTTTT
TRBJ2-7,TRBV4-2,-,-,CASSPGLHLPQVEGQYF,TGTGCCAGCAGCCCTGGGCTCCACCTACCCCAGGTTGAGGGGCAGTACTTC
TRBJ2-2,TRBV7-2,TRBD2,-,CASSLRSPTSGGMRELFF,TGTGCCAGCAGCTTAAGGTCCCCGACTAGCGGGGGGATGCGGGAGCTGTTTTTT
TRBJ2-1,TRBV5-6,-,-,CASSPGTPWSPSSYNEQFF,TGTGCCAGCAGCCCCGGGACACCCTGGTCCCCTAGCTCCTACAATGAGCAGTTCTTC
TRBJ1-4,TRBV3-1,-,many,CASSLQREKLFF,TGTGCCAGCAGCCTACAAAGAGAAAAACTGTTTTTT
TRBJ1-4,TRBV5-5,TRBD1,many,CASSLAPGQLYEKGELFF,TGTGCCAGCAGCTTGGCCCCGGGACAGCTTTATGAAAAAGGGGAACTGTTTTTT
TRBJ2-2,TRBV20-1,-,few,CSASSGLRGGELFF,TGCAGTGCTAGCAGCGGGCTTAGGGGCGGGGAGCTGTTTTTT
TRBJ2-6,TRBV9,-,many,CASSLTTGANVLTF,TGTGCCAGCAGCCTTACGACTGGGGCCAACGTCCTGACTTTC
TRBJ2-2,TRBV20-1,-,few,CSAPGHLNTGELFF,TGCAGTGCTCCGGGACATCTGAACACCGGGGAGCTGTTTTTT
TRBJ1-1,TRBV2,-,many,CASSERPVKAFF,TGTGCCAGCAGTGAAAGGCCAGTAAAAGCTTTCTTT
TRBJ2-5,TRBV5-1,-,many,CASSLGGLETQYF,TGCGCCAGCAGCTTGGGAGGGCTGGAGACCCAGTACTTC
TRBJ2-5,TRBV12-3/TRBV12-4,-,many,CASNSRDSLWDQYF,TGTGCCAGCAACTCCCGGGACTCCCTTTGGGACCAGTACTTC
TRBJ2-3,TRBV5-1,TRBD2,many,CASSSQQRLAGDTDTQYF,TGCGCCAGCAGCTCCCAACAAAGACTAGCGGGAGACACAGATACGCAGTATTTT
TRBJ2-3,TRBV28,TRBD1,many,CASSFVRDRALTQYF,TGTGCCAGCAGTTTTGTCCGGGACAGGGCCCTGACGCAGTATTTT